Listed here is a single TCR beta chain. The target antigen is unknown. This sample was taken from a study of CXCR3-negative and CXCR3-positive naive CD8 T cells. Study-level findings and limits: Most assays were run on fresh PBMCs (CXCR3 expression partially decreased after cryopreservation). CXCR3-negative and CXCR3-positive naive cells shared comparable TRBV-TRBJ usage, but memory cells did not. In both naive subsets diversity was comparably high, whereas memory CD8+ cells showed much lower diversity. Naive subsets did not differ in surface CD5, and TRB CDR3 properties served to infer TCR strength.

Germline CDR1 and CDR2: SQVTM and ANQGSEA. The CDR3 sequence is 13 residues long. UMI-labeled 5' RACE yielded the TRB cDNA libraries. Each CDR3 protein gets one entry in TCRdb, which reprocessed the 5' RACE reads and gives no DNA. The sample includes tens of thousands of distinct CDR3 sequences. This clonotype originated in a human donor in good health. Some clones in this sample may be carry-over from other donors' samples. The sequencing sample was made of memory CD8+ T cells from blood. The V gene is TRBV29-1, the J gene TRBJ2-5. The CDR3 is CSVMSPNQETQYF.